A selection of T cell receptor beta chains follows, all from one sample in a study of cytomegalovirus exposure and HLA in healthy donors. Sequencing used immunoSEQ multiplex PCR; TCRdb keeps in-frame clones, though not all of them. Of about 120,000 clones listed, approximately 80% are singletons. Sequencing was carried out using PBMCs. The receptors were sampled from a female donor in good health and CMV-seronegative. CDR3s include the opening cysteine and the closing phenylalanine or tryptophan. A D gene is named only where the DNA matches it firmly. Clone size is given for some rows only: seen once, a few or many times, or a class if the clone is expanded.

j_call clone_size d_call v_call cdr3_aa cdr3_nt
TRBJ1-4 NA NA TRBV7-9 CASSLPGPYEKLFF TGTGCCAGCAGTTTACCTGGCCCCTATGAAAAACTGTTTTTT
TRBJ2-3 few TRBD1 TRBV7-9 CASSPTPGQSIVFTDTQYF TGTGCCAGCAGTCCCACCCCGGGACAGAGTATTGTGTTCACAGATACGCAGTATTTT
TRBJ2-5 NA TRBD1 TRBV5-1 CASTTGGGTFNQETQYF TGCGCCAGCACCACAGGGGGCGGAACGTTTAATCAAGAGACCCAGTACTTC
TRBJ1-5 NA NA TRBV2 CASSPGSGENQPQHF TGTGCCAGCAGTCCAGGGTCAGGTGAAAATCAGCCCCAGCATTTT
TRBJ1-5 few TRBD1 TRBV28 CASRTDRVDQPQHF TGTGCCAGCAGGACGGACAGGGTGGATCAGCCCCAGCATTTT
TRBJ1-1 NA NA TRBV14 CASSQDLQDWDTEAFF TGTGCCAGCAGCCAAGATTTGCAGGATTGGGACACTGAAGCTTTCTTT
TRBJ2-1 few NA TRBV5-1 CASSPILDTSDEQFF TGCGCCAGCAGCCCCATACTAGACACTTCGGATGAGCAGTTCTTC
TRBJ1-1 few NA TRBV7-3 CASSLNPLGNTEAFF TGTGCCAGCAGCTTAAATCCTCTAGGGAACACTGAAGCTTTCTTT
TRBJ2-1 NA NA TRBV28 CASSRPINEQFF TGTGCCAGCAGCAGGCCGATAAATGAGCAGTTCTTC
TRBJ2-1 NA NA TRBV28 CASSLAAINNEQFF TGTGCCAGCAGTTTGGCGGCGATTAACAATGAGCAGTTCTTC
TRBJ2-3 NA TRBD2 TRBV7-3 CASSSRTSGSTDTQYF TGTGCCAGCAGCTCCCGGACTAGCGGGAGTACAGATACGCAGTATTTT
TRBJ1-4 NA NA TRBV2 CASLSGLANEKLFF TGTGCCAGCCTCAGTGGACTCGCTAATGAAAAACTGTTTTTT
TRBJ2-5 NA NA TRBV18 CASSPATGTQETQYF TGTGCCAGCTCACCAGCCACAGGTACCCAAGAGACCCAGTACTTC
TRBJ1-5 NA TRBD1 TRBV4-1 CASSQEATGFNQPQHF TGCGCCAGCAGCCAAGAGGCGACAGGGTTCAATCAGCCCCAGCATTTT
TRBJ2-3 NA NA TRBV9 CASSAGVGESTDTQYF TGTGCCAGCAGCGCCGGGGTAGGTGAGAGCACAGATACGCAGTATTTT
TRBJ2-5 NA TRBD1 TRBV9 CASSATGTGGETQYF TGTGCCAGCAGCGCGACCGGGACAGGGGGCGAGACCCAGTACTTC
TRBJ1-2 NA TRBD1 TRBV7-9 CASSWTGPSYGYTF TGTGCCAGCAGCTGGACAGGGCCCTCCTATGGCTACACCTTC
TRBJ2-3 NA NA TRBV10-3 CAINGVGDTQYF TGTGCCATCAACGGGGTGGGGGATACGCAGTATTTT
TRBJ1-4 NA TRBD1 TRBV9 CASSVGSGFGTGDEKLFF TGTGCCAGCAGCGTAGGATCCGGCTTCGGGACAGGGGATGAAAAACTGTTTTTT
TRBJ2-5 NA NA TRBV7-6 CASSSQGGETQYF TGTGCCAGCAGCTCCCAGGGGGGAGAGACCCAGTACTTC
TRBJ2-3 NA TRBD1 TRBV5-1 CASSLTGQGRADTQYF TGCGCCAGCAGCTTGACGGGACAGGGTAGGGCAGATACGCAGTATTTT
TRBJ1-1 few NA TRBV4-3 CASSPIGDNTEAFF TGCGCCAGCAGCCCTATCGGAGACAACACTGAAGCTTTCTTT
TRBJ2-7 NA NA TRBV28 CASSSLGHRPYEQYF TGTGCCAGCAGTTCGCTCGGACACCGCCCCTACGAGCAGTACTTC
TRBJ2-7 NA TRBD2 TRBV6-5 CASSLAGAGYEQYF TGTGCCAGCAGTTTAGCGGGAGCCGGGTACGAGCAGTACTTC